This T cell receptor beta chain was found in a study of blood T cell repertoires in COVID-19. Background on the study: The cDNA or gDNA used as material had been derived from T cells, B-cell-depleted T cells, or PBMCs.

Per the original data handling: For nucleated cells, counts were estimated from reference gene primer amplification. Produced via immunoSEQ multiplex PCR; TCRdb's table is partial and in-frame only. That table gives V, J and clone size, and the DNA gave D and trimming. The repertoire holds 250,000 to 300,000 clones, with roughly 80% as singletons. Individuals aged about 18 to 89 years were recruited from 24 US areas. Participants' reported clinical history set cohort assignment. The CDR3 is 15 amino acids. V lost 5 bases to trimming and J lost 2 bases, with 12 bases between them. Germline CDR1 is MNHEY and CDR2 is SVGAGI.

The V call is TRBV6-5, the J call TRBJ2-2, with D possibly being TRBD2 (5 bases). The receptor was isolated from a man aged 35-49 years who had been exposed to COVID-19. The material sequenced was PBMCs or T cells enriched from blood (not recorded which). The CDR3 loop is CASSKEGLNTGELFF. The CDR3 nucleotides read TGTGCCAGCAGTAAGGAAGGACTTAACACCGGGGAGCTGTTTTTT.